A single sample is the source of the 22 T cell receptor beta chains below, sequenced in a study of neoadjuvant anti-PD-1 for oral cavity cancer. Produced via immunoSEQ multiplex PCR; TCRdb's table is partial and in-frame only. The table has over 10,000 clones, over 50% seen once. The material sequenced was tumor tissue, taken before nivolumab (anti-PD-1) treatment. The origin of the receptors is a person aged 35-79 years with oral cavity squamous cell carcinoma.

This chain uses TRBV19 with TRBJ1-2; D unclear. Per germline, CDR1 LNHDA and CDR2 SQIVND (reference sequence). The CDR3 has 13 residues. V was shortened by 0 bases and J by 8 bases, with 10 bases between the two germline ends. Written as DNA, the CDR3 is TGTGCCAGTAGTATAGATAGAAGCCCCGGCTACACCTTC. This encodes CASSIDRSPGYTF.

V gene TRBV27 combines with J gene TRBJ2-2, with TRBD2 matching over 8 bases. The CDR3 consists of 13 residues. Germline assignment: CDR1 MNHEY and CDR2 SMNVEV (reference sequence). V lost 4 bases, J lost 7 bases, and 2 bases stayed unmatched. Written as DNA, the CDR3 is TGTGCCAGCAGTTGGCGGGAGGTCGGGGAGCTGTTTTTT. Encoded protein: CASSWREVGELFF.

This chain joins TRBV5-4 and TRBJ2-2, with D perhaps TRBD1 (6 bases). CDR1 is SGHNT and CDR2 is YYREEE in the germline V gene (reference sequence). The CDR3 covers 16 residues. The V and J ends lost 4 bases and 2 bases respectively, with 15 bases between them. The CDR3 DNA is TGTGCCAGCAGCCGTGGTGGGGGCAAAAACACCGGGGAGCTGTTTTTT. It specifies CASSRGGGKNTGELFF.

The chain combines TRBV11-2 with TRBJ2-1, with 14 bases that match TRBD2. This CDR3 spans 16 amino acids. Germline loops: CDR1 SGHAT, CDR2 FQNNGV. Trimming took 1 base from V and 7 from J; bases not matched to a gene: 3. The CDR3 DNA sequence: TGTGCCAGCAGCTTAGGGGGGACTAGCGGGAGAAATGAGCAGTTCTTC. It encodes CASSLGGTSGRNEQFF. The full variable domain, with the rest looked up from reference TRBV11-2 and TRBJ2-1, is EAGVAQSPRYKIIEKRQSVAFWCNPISGHATLYWYQQILGQGPKLLIQFQNNGVVDDSQLPKDRFSAERLKGVDSTLKIQPAKLEDSAVYLCASSLGGTSGRNEQFFGPGTRLTVL.

V gene TRBV27 combines with J gene TRBJ2-7; 9 bases match TRBD2. This CDR3 region has 15 residues. Germline trimming cut 5 bases from V and 0 bases from J; bases unmatched to any gene: 5. CDR1 is MNHEY, CDR2 SMNVEV, per germline (reference sequence). In DNA, the CDR3 is TGTGCCAGCAGTCTAGCGGGGCCGACCTCCTACGAGCAGTACTTC. It is translated as CASSLAGPTSYEQYF.

The chain carries TRBV6-1 and TRBJ2-2; D remains unclear. The V end lost 5 bases, the J end lost 7 bases, and 11 bases lay between the germline ends. Germline CDR1 and CDR2: MNHNS and SASEGT. This CDR3 comprises 13 residues. The CDR3 region is CASSWGTLGELFF. The CDR3 DNA reads TGTGCCAGCAGTTGGGGTACCCTCGGGGAGCTGTTTTTT.

In its sample, this clone is medium-sized. The genes are TRBV6-4 and TRBJ2-1; D is possibly TRBD2 (6 bases). The CDR3 spans 14 residues. Germline CDR1 and CDR2: MRHNA and SNTAGT. Between the trimmed V and J ends, which lost 4 bases and 9 bases, there was a span of 16 bases. CDR3 in DNA: TGTGCCAGCAGTGCCCAGACTAGTAGTACTGAGCAGTTCTTC. Protein: CASSAQTSSTEQFF.

This clone was seen just once. The rearrangement links TRBV6-5 to TRBJ1-4; D is ambiguous. Trimming removed 6 bases from V and 4 bases from J, with 9 bases in between. The CDR3 covers 13 residues. Germline CDR1 is MNHEY and CDR2 is SVGAGI. CDR3 residues: CASRININEKLFF. The CDR3 DNA reads as TGTGCCAGCAGGATAAACATTAATGAAAAACTGTTTTTT.

The CDR3 DNA sequence: TGTGCCAGCAGTTCATCCCCTCTTGGACAGGTAAAGTTCTTC. Its protein is CASSSSPLGQVKFF. The J gene is TRBJ2-1, the V gene TRBV28; TRBD1 agrees at 7 bases. J was trimmed by 14 bases and V by 4 bases; bases with no gene match: 14. CDR3 size: 14 residues. CDR1 is MDHEN and CDR2 is SYDVKM in the germline V gene.

V gene TRBV9 combines with J gene TRBJ2-7; a weak D match, TRBD2 (6 bases). The CDR3 is 13 amino acids. V gave up 3 bases and J gave up 5 bases, with 12 bases separating them. Germline CDR1 and CDR2: SGDLS and YYNGEE. The CDR3 here is CASSAGSTNEQYF. The CDR3, as DNA: TGTGCCAGCAGCGCCGGGAGTACCAACGAGCAGTACTTC.

The CDR3 here is CASSAGLAGVYEQYF. The CDR3 coding sequence is TGTGCCAGCAGCGCGGGACTAGCGGGAGTCTACGAGCAGTACTTC. This chain links TRBV11-3 with TRBJ2-7, with 14 bases matching TRBD2. J lost 3 bases, V lost 5 bases, and 3 bases had no gene match. The CDR3 is 15 amino acids. Germline V gene data show CDR1 as SGHNT and CDR2 as YENEEA.

The chain couples TRBV7-6 to TRBJ2-3, with a possible D match to TRBD1 (5 bases). The CDR3 is made up of 17 amino acids. Germline CDR1 SGHVS, CDR2 FNYEAQ. Trimming shortened V by 1 base and J by 2 bases, and 16 bases separated the two germline ends. CDR3 sequence: CASSLGAGSIFTDTQYF. As DNA, the CDR3 is TGTGCCAGCAGCTTAGGGGCAGGGTCCATCTTCACAGATACGCAGTATTTT. The variable domain in full, completed from reference TRBV7-6 and TRBJ2-3, reads GAGVSQSPRYKVTKRGQDVALRCDPISGHVSLYWYRQALGQGPEFLTYFNYEAQQDKSGLPNDRFSAERPEGSISTLTIQRTEQRDSAMYRCASSLGAGSIFTDTQYFGPGTRLTVL.

The J gene is TRBJ2-3, the V gene TRBV27; D remains ambiguous. There are 14 residues in the CDR3. Trimming left V 5 bases short and J 6 bases short, with 15 bases between. Germline loops: CDR1 MNHEY, CDR2 SMNVEV (reference sequence). The CDR3 here is CASSLLFPADTQYF. Written as DNA, the CDR3 is TGTGCCAGCAGTCTACTCTTCCCCGCCGATACGCAGTATTTT.

V usage is TRBV5-5 and J usage is TRBJ2-4; TRBD2 might be the D (6 bases). Germline loops: CDR1 SGHKS, CDR2 YYEKEE (reference sequence). V dropped 4 bases and J dropped 7 bases, with 18 bases sitting between them. This CDR3 has 15 amino acids. The CDR3 sequence is CASSPEEGDPNIQYF. As DNA, the CDR3 is TGTGCCAGCAGCCCCGAGGAGGGCGACCCGAACATTCAGTACTTC.

The chain combines TRBV6-5 with TRBJ2-1, with unresolved D. This CDR3 comprises 12 residues. The germline gives CDR1 MNHEY, CDR2 SVGAGI. The V end was cut by 4 bases, the J end by 3 bases, with 4 bases between. CDR3 nucleotide sequence: TGTGCCAGCAGTTTCGACTACAATGAGCAGTTCTTC. Its protein is CASSFDYNEQFF.

The chain has TRBV7-9 and TRBJ2-1; the D gene is possibly TRBD2 (5 bases). This CDR3 is 14 amino acids long. The V and J ends lost 5 bases and 9 bases respectively, with 17 bases between them. The germline gives CDR1 SEHNR, CDR2 FQNEAQ (reference sequence). CDR3: CASSALNGMGEQFF. The CDR3 coding sequence is TGTGCCAGCAGCGCCTTGAACGGGATGGGTGAGCAGTTCTTC. The variable domain in full, with the rest retrieved from reference TRBV7-9 and TRBJ2-1, is DTGVSQNPRHKITKRGQNVTFRCDPISEHNRLYWYRQTLGQGPEFLTYFQNEAQLEKSRLLSDRFSAERPKGSFSTLEIQRTEQGDSAMYLCASSALNGMGEQFFGPGTRLTVL.

The chain employs TRBV25-1 and TRBJ2-6; D is perhaps TRBD1 (6 bases). The length of the CDR3 is 15 residues. The V end was cut by 6 bases, the J end by 4 bases, with 13 bases between. Per germline, CDR1 MGHDK and CDR2 SYGVNS. In DNA form, the CDR3 reads TGTGCCAGCAGCTCAGGGGCGCTCGGGGCCAACGTCCTGACTTTC. Its protein product is CASSSGALGANVLTF.

The J gene is TRBJ2-3, the V gene TRBV19, with TRBD2 matching 15 bases. After removal of 4 bases from V and 0 bases from J, the junction contained 5 bases not matched to a gene. CDR1 is LNHDA, CDR2 SQIVND, per germline (reference sequence). This CDR3 spans 18 amino acids. The CDR3 region has the DNA TGTGCCAGTAGTACGGGACTAGCGGGAGGTAGGAGCACAGATACGCAGTATTTT. It specifies CASSTGLAGGRSTDTQYF.

The chain recombines TRBV11-2 with TRBJ2-5; 9 bases map to TRBD2. With 3 bases clipped from V and 5 bases from J, the junction kept 7 bases outside the gene matches. The CDR3 is made up of 15 amino acids. Germline V CDR1 and CDR2: SGHAT, FQNNGV. CDR3 DNA: TGTGCCAGCAGCTTGGGGACTAGCCTCGGGGAGACCCAGTACTTC. Translated, it gives CASSLGTSLGETQYF.

The J gene is TRBJ1-3, the V gene TRBV6-6; no reliable D call. CDR1 and CDR2 from the germline V gene are MNHNY and SVGAGI (reference sequence). This CDR3 is built from 13 residues. V lost 6 bases to trimming and J lost 4 bases, with 10 bases between them. CDR3: CASSSGPGNTIYF. In DNA form, the CDR3 reads TGTGCCAGCAGCTCGGGCCCCGGAAACACCATATATTTT.

This clone was seen more than once but under ten times. V is TRBV10-3 and J is TRBJ2-3; 8 nucleotides agree with TRBD2. The CDR3 runs to 16 residues. V lost 5 bases to trimming and J lost 0 bases; unmatched junction nucleotides: 7. CDR1 is ENHRY, CDR2 SYGVKD, per germline. Written as DNA, the CDR3 is TGTGCCATCAGTTCCCGGGAGGGAGCTAGCACAGATACGCAGTATTTT. Its protein is CAISSREGASTDTQYF.

The chain carries TRBV6-5 and TRBJ2-7, with D perhaps matching TRBD2 (5 bases). Trimming shortened V by 2 bases and J by 4 bases, and 12 bases separated the two germline ends. Per germline, CDR1 MNHEY and CDR2 SVGAGI. CDR3 length equals 14 residues. The CDR3 region has the DNA TGTGCCAGCAGTTACATCGGACTCGTATACGAGCAGTACTTC. Its translation: CASSYIGLVYEQYF.